This T cell receptor beta chain was found in a study of CXCR3-negative and CXCR3-positive naive CD8 T cells. The length of the CDR3 is 12 residues. CDR1 and CDR2 (germline): MNHNS, SASEGT. 5' RACE that incorporated UMI labels was used to prepare the TRB cDNA libraries. TCRdb processed the 5' RACE reads again and assigns one entry to each CDR3 protein, with no DNA. This sample carries about 130,000 distinct CDR3 sequences, with approximately 0.4% going to the ten biggest clones. Findings and caveats of the study: More hydrophobic TRB CDR3s were found in CXCR3-positive naive cells than in CXCR3-negative naive cells.

A word on this clonotype: Antigen unknown.

V usage is TRBV6-1 and J usage is TRBJ2-7. This TCR derives from a human donor in good health. Some clones in this sample may be carry-over from other donors' samples. The sample comprised naive CXCR3+ CD8+ T cells from blood. Noted subset: CD45RO-CCR7+CD27+CD95- naive CD8+ T cells expressing CXCR3 (TNR3+). The CDR3 is CASSDQFYEQYF.